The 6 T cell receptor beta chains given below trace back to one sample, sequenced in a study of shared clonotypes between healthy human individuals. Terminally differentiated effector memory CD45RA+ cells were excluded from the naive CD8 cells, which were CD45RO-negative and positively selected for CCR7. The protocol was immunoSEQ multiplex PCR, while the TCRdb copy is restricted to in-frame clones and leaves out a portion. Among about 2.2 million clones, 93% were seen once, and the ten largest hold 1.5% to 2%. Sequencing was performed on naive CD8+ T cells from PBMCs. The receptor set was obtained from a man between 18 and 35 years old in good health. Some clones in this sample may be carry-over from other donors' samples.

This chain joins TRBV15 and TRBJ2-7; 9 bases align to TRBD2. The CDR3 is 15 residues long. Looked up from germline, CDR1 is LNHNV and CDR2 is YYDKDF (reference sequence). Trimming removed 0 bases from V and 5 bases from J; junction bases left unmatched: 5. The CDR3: CATSRDRGRANEQYF. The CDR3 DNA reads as TGTGCCACCAGCAGAGATCGCGGGAGGGCCAACGAGCAGTACTTC.

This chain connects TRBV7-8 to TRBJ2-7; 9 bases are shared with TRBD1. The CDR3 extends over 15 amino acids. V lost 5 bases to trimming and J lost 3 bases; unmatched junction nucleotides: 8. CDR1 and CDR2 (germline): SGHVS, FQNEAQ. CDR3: CASSANWDRVYEQYF. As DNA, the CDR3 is TGTGCCAGCAGCGCAAACTGGGACAGGGTCTACGAGCAGTACTTC.

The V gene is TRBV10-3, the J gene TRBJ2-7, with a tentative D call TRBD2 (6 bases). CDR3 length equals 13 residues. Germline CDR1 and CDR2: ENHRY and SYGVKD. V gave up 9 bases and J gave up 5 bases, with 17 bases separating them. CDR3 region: CAMKEGGAHEQYF. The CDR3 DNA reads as TGTGCCATGAAGGAGGGCGGCGCCCACGAGCAGTACTTC.

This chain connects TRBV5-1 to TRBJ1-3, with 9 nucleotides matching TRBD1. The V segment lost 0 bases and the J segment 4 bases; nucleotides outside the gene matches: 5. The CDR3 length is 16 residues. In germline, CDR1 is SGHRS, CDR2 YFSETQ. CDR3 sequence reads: CASSLDRTGVGNTIYF. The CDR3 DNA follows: TGCGCCAGCAGCTTGGATCGGACAGGGGTCGGAAACACCATATATTTT.

As DNA, the CDR3 is TGTGCCAGCATCACCCAAGGGGGGACTGAAGCTTTCTTT. Its translation is CASITQGGTEAFF. V usage is TRBV7-9 and J usage is TRBJ1-1, with a tentative D call TRBD1 (6 bases). Germline V CDR1 and CDR2: SEHNR, FQNEAQ (reference sequence). The ends were cut back, 7 bases at V and 5 bases at J, with 14 bases in the middle. This CDR3 is 13 amino acids long.

CDR3: CASSLNTGPYNEQFF. Here the CDR3 DNA reads TGTGCCAGCAGCCTTAACACCGGCCCCTACAATGAGCAGTTCTTC. This chain uses TRBV11-3 with TRBJ2-1; D is unresolved. Trimming cost V 5 bases and J 2 bases, with 13 bases left between them. Per germline, CDR1 SGHNT and CDR2 YENEEA. The CDR3 has 15 residues.